The clone carrying this T cell receptor beta chain was counted between two and nine times. TCRdb re-called the reads through MiXCR, storing one row per CDR3 protein. The sample lists 200,000 or so distinct CDR3 sequences; roughly a fifth were seen once. The data were obtained in a study of T cell repertoires in cytomegalovirus infection. The source of this sequence is a human donor in good health (CMV status not recorded). Some clones in this sample may be carry-over from other donors' samples. The sequenced sample was PBMCs.

The CDR3 DNA reads TGTGCCAGCACCCAAGCCCGACTAGCGGGCACAGATACGCAGTATTTT. Translating it yields CASTQARLAGTDTQYF. The genes are TRBV28 and TRBJ2-3; 9 nucleotides agree with TRBD2. This CDR3 is built from 16 residues. Germline-derived CDR1 and CDR2 are MDHEN and SYDVKM. J gave up 1 base and V 7 bases, and 9 bases lay outside the gene matches.